The 25 T cell receptor beta chains in this list originate from one sample, sequenced in a study of T cell repertoires in cytomegalovirus infection. Each CDR3 protein is one row after TCRdb ran MiXCR on the reads. The data show 150,000 to 200,000 distinct CDR3 sequences, about a tenth seen once. The source material was PBMCs. The origin of the receptors is a human donor in good health (CMV status not recorded). Some clones in this sample may be carry-over from other donors' samples.

This clonotype has at least ten counts. The CDR3 DNA follows: TGTGCCAGCAGCAACAAAGGGGAGTACGCCTACGAGCAGTACTTC. It yields the protein CASSNKGEYAYEQYF. This rearrangement joins TRBV13 to TRBJ2-7; D possibly uses TRBD1 or TRBD2 (5 bases each). V was shortened by 5 bases and J by 2 bases, with 16 bases between the two germline ends. Germline CDR1 is PRHDT and CDR2 is FYEKMQ (reference sequence). The CDR3 is 15 residues long.

This clonotype occurred a few times. The rearrangement joins TRBV18 to TRBJ1-6; D ambiguous. This CDR3 is built from 16 residues. Germline V gives CDR1 KGHSH, CDR2 LQKENI. V lost 1 base and J lost 6, with 13 bases in between. This CDR3 reads CASSPQRVATNSPLHF. In nucleotides, the CDR3 is TGTGCCAGCTCACCACAAAGGGTGGCAACTAATTCACCCCTCCACTTT.

On this clonotype: With a much larger clone just one base away, this may be a read error. The V and J genes are TRBV5-6 and TRBJ2-3; D might be TRBD1 (5 bases). Germline V CDR1 and CDR2: SGHDT, YYEEEE. Between the trimmed V and J ends, which lost 2 bases and 5 bases, there was a span of 12 bases. This CDR3 spans 14 amino acids. CDR3 region: CASSFWGRQDTQYF. CDR3 DNA: TGTGCCAGCAGCTTTTGGGGCCGGCAAGATACGCAGTATTTT.

This clonotype qualifies as medium-sized. V is TRBV7-2 and J is TRBJ1-4; D unresolved. This CDR3 has 12 residues. V dropped 2 bases and J dropped 8 bases, with 6 bases sitting between them. The V gene's germline CDR1 is SGHTA and CDR2 FQGNSA. CDR3 sequence (DNA): TGTGCCAGCAGCTTAAGAGGGGAAAAACTGTTTTTT. Encoded protein: CASSLRGEKLFF.

The sample holds many counts of this clonotype. The V and J genes are TRBV7-2 and TRBJ1-1; maybe TRBD1 (6 bases). Germline CDR1 is SGHTA and CDR2 is FQGNSA. This CDR3 comprises 14 residues. The V end lost 4 bases, the J end lost 3 bases, and 12 bases lay between the germline ends. CDR3 amino acids: CASSSTGIYTEAFF. Written as DNA, the CDR3 is TGTGCCAGCAGCTCAACAGGGATCTACACTGAAGCTTTCTTT.

This clonotype was picked up a small number of times. This chain joins TRBV24-1 and TRBJ2-5, with 9 bases identical to TRBD2. Germline V lookup: CDR1 KGHDR, CDR2 SFDVKD. CDR3 length: 17 residues. The V segment lost 2 bases and the J segment 2 bases; nucleotides outside the gene matches: 8. The CDR3 coding sequence is TGTGCCACCAGTGATTCACCGGGACTAGCAGAACAAGAGACCCAGTACTTC. It yields the protein CATSDSPGLAEQETQYF.

This clonotype appeared many times. In DNA, the CDR3 is TGTGCCAGCAGTGATTCGGGCGCCACAGATACGCAGTATTTT. Its protein product is CASSDSGATDTQYF. The rearrangement joins TRBV2 to TRBJ2-3; D is ambiguous. This CDR3 contains 14 residues. Trimming shortened V by 3 bases and J by 2 bases, and 9 bases separated the two germline ends. The V gene's germline CDR1 is SNHLY and CDR2 FYNNEI.

The rearrangement uses TRBV28 and TRBJ1-5, with TRBD1 as a possible D gene (5 bases). The ends were cut back, 9 bases at V and 4 bases at J, with 19 bases in the middle. The CDR3 contains 15 residues. The germline CDR1 and CDR2 sequences are MDHEN and SYDVKM. The CDR3 is CARSMGLQPNQPQHF. The CDR3 DNA sequence: TGTGCCAGGAGTATGGGGCTACAACCTAATCAGCCCCAGCATTTT. Complete variable domain (other parts from reference TRBV28 and TRBJ1-5): DVKVTQSSRYLVKRTGEKVFLECVQDMDHENMFWYRQDPGLGLRLIYFSYDVKMKEKGDIPEGYSVSREKKERFSLILESASTNQTSMYLCARSMGLQPNQPQHFGDGTRLSIL.

This clonotype appeared many times. The chain employs TRBV7-2 and TRBJ1-5, with 7 bases identical to TRBD1. The germline CDR1 and CDR2 sequences are SGHTA and FQGNSA. The CDR3 length is 15 residues. Trimming at V came to 5 bases and at J to 0 bases, leaving 4 bases not matched to a gene. CDR3: CASSRGQTSNQPQHF. CDR3 sequence (DNA): TGTGCCAGCAGCAGGGGACAGACTAGCAATCAGCCCCAGCATTTT.

Only a few counts were recorded for this clonotype. V gene TRBV28 combines with J gene TRBJ2-7; 10 bases map to TRBD2. V shed 4 bases, J shed 4 bases, and the junction held 7 bases outside the gene matches. Looked up from germline, CDR1 is MDHEN and CDR2 is SYDVKM. The CDR3 totals 15 residues. Here the CDR3 DNA reads TGTGCCAGCAGTTCACCGGCTAGCGGGAGTTACGAGCAGTACTTC. Residues: CASSSPASGSYEQYF.

There are many counts of this clonotype. DNA of the CDR3: TGTGCCAGCAGCTCGTATGTGGATACGCAGTATTTT. Translated: CASSSYVDTQYF. This chain connects TRBV7-2 to TRBJ2-3; D call uncertain. Germline CDR1 is SGHTA and CDR2 is FQGNSA. Trimming pared 4 bases from V and 6 bases from J, leaving 8 bases between. The CDR3 contains 12 residues.

This sequence joins TRBV5-5 and TRBJ1-4; 10 bases are a match to TRBD1. Per germline, CDR1 SGHKS and CDR2 YYEKEE (reference sequence). The CDR3 runs 14 residues. J gave up 8 bases and V 4 bases, and 5 bases lay outside the gene matches. Written as DNA, the CDR3 is TGTGCCAGCAGCCGACAGGGGGCGAGGGAAAAACTGTTTTTT. Translating it yields CASSRQGAREKLFF. The entire variable domain, with the rest obtained from reference TRBV5-5 and TRBJ1-4, is as follows: DAGVTQSPTHLIKTRGQQVTLRCSPISGHKSVSWYQQVLGQGPQFIFQYYEKEERGRGNFPDRFSARQFPNYSSELNVNALLLGDSALYLCASSRQGAREKLFFGSGTQLSVL.

The genes are TRBV28 and TRBJ2-1, with D perhaps matching TRBD2 (6 bases). Trimming left V 3 bases short and J 0 bases short, with 12 bases between. Germline lookup yields CDR1 MDHEN and CDR2 SYDVKM. The CDR3 runs to 16 residues. In nucleotides, the CDR3 is TGTGCCAGCAGTTTTCCTAGCGAGAGCTCCTACAATGAGCAGTTCTTC. Residues: CASSFPSESSYNEQFF.

The V gene is TRBV29-1, the J gene TRBJ1-2; possibly TRBD1 for D (5 bases). V was clipped by 1 base and J by 4 bases, with 13 bases between them. The CDR3 runs 14 residues. Germline assignment: CDR1 SQVTM and CDR2 ANQGSEA. The CDR3 DNA sequence: TGCAGCGTTGAAGGGTGGCAGGGATTCTATGGCTACACCTTC. Its translation: CSVEGWQGFYGYTF. Variable domain in full (rest from reference TRBV29-1 and TRBJ1-2): SAVISQKPSRDICQRGTSLTIQCQVDSQVTMMFWYRQQPGQSLTLIATANQGSEATYESGFVIDKFPISRPNLTFSTLTVSNMSPEDSSIYLCSVEGWQGFYGYTFGSGTRLTVV.

The rearrangement uses TRBV29-1 and TRBJ2-1, with D possibly being TRBD2 (5 bases). This CDR3 has 13 amino acids. Looked up from germline, CDR1 is SQVTM and CDR2 is ANQGSEA. V dropped 4 bases and J dropped 3 bases, with 10 bases sitting between them. CDR3 sequence reads: CSVAQRYYNEQFF. The CDR3 DNA is TGCAGCGTTGCCCAGCGGTACTACAATGAGCAGTTCTTC.

This clonotype was detected a few times. The chain is built from TRBV5-4 and TRBJ2-3; 10 bases are shared with TRBD1. CDR1 is SGHNT, CDR2 YYREEE, per germline (reference sequence). J gave up 6 bases and V 4 bases, and 8 bases lay outside the gene matches. CDR3 length equals 15 residues. CDR3 residues: CASSVSTGGADTQYF. For the CDR3, the DNA is TGTGCCAGCAGCGTCTCGACAGGGGGCGCCGATACGCAGTATTTT.

This chain uses TRBV4-3 with TRBJ2-5, with 10 bases fitting TRBD2. CDR1 and CDR2 from the germline V gene are LGHNA and YSLEER. This CDR3 comprises 17 residues. The J segment lost 2 bases and the V segment lost 0 bases, leaving 6 bases of the junction unmatched. The DNA of the CDR3 is TGCGCCAGCAGCCAAGACCTTGGGACTAGCGAGCAAGAGACCCAGTACTTC. Translating gives CASSQDLGTSEQETQYF.

This clonotype was found a few times. V and J are TRBV2 and TRBJ2-5, with 8 bases lining up with TRBD1. CDR3 length: 15 amino acids. Germline V gene sequence: CDR1 SNHLY, CDR2 FYNNEI. V gave up 6 bases and J gave up 2 bases; unmatched junction bases: 8. CDR3 residues: CASRQGAGLQETQYF. CDR3 DNA sequence: TGTGCCAGCAGGCAGGGGGCCGGCTTGCAAGAGACCCAGTACTTC.

This clonotype was seen only a few times. The genes are TRBV12-3 or TRBV12-4 and TRBJ1-2; TRBD1 might be the D (6 bases). The V end was cut by 2 bases, the J end by 9 bases, with 16 bases between. The CDR3 spans 14 residues. CDR3 coding DNA: TGTGCCAGCAGTTTAATCTTGGGCAGGGGAAGCTACACCTTC. Its protein product is CASSLILGRGSYTF.

The chain is built from TRBV19 and TRBJ2-1, with TRBD2 matching 7 bases. CDR3 length equals 13 residues. J was trimmed by 4 bases and V by 9 bases; bases with no gene match: 6. CDR1 and CDR2 from the germline V gene are LNHDA and SQIVND (reference sequence). This CDR3 reads CASGRMIYNEQFF. CDR3 DNA sequence: TGTGCCAGCGGGAGGATGATTTACAATGAGCAGTTCTTC.

This clonotype has a count of ten or more. The chain recombines TRBV7-9 with TRBJ1-2, with D possibly being TRBD1 (5 bases). Germline loops: CDR1 SEHNR, CDR2 FQNEAQ (reference sequence). The V gene lost 2 bases and the J gene lost 8 bases, with 18 bases spanning the gap. The CDR3 runs 15 residues. This chain's CDR3 is CASSLRAEGSRGYTF. CDR3 coding DNA: TGTGCCAGCAGCTTACGGGCAGAGGGGTCCAGGGGCTACACCTTC.

As regards this clonotype: This CDR3 fails to terminate in the conserved phenylalanine or tryptophan, so it likely reflects a read error. The CDR3 bases are TGTGCCAGCAACCTACCGGGCTACGAGCAGTACTCC. Residues: CASNLPGYEQYS. J is TRBJ2-7 and V is TRBV12-3 or TRBV12-4; D gene unclear. This CDR3 comprises 12 residues. V was shortened by 7 bases and J by 3 bases, with 10 bases between the two germline ends.

The table lists this clonotype with many counts. The V gene is TRBV12-3 or TRBV12-4, the J gene TRBJ1-1; perhaps TRBD1 as D (5 bases). This CDR3 comprises 15 residues. Trimming left V 5 bases short and J 4 bases short, with 17 bases between. The CDR3 sequence is CASSVVMGGRTEAFF. CDR3 bases: TGTGCCAGCAGTGTTGTGATGGGGGGTCGCACTGAAGCTTTCTTT.

This clonotype was picked up many times. This chain links TRBV20-1 with TRBJ1-1; D may be TRBD1 (6 bases). Germline CDR1 reads DFQATT; CDR2 reads SNEGSKA (reference sequence). V lost 0 bases, J lost 7 bases, and 15 bases lay in between. The CDR3 is 14 amino acids. Here the CDR3 DNA reads TGCAGTGCTAGAGATTTGACAGGCAGGGGTGAAGCTTTCTTT. It encodes CSARDLTGRGEAFF.

The rearrangement joins TRBV7-9 to TRBJ1-1, with 12 bases matching TRBD1. Trimming cost V 4 bases and J 0 bases; bases outside gene matches: 6. Germline values: CDR1 SEHNR, CDR2 FQNEAQ (reference sequence). The length of the CDR3 is 17 residues. Here the CDR3 DNA reads TGTGCCAGCAGCTCCCGGGACAGGGGGCGCGTGAACACTGAAGCTTTCTTT. Translating gives CASSSRDRGRVNTEAFF.